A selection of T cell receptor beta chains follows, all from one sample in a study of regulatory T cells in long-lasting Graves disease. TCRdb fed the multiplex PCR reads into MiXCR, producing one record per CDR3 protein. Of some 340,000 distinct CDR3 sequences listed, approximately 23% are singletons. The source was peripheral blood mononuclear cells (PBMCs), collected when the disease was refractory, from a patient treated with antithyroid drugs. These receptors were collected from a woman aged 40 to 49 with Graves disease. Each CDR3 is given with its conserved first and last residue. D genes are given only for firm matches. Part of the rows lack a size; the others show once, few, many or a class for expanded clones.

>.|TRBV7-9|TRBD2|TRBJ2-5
TGTGCCAGCAGCTTGCGACTAGCGGACCAAGAGACCCAGTACTTC
CASSLRLADQETQYF
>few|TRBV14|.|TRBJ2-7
TGTGCCAGCAGCCCACTGGGGCAGCCACCGCTTGATTACGAGCAGTACTTC
CASSPLGQPPLDYEQYF
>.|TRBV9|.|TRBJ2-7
TGTGCCAGCAGCGTAGAGGTGGGGCCTACCTACGAGCAGTACTTC
CASSVEVGPTYEQYF
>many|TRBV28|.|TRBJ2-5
TGTGCCAGCAGTTTACTACTCAGGCAAGAGACCCAGTACTTC
CASSLLLRQETQYF
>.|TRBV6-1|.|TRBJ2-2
TGTGCCAGCACCGCTGCTGTGTCAGGGATCGGGGAGCTGTTTTTT
CASTAAVSGIGELFF
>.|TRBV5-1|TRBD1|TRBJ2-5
TGCGCCAGCAGCGAACCCCGGGGGACAGGCCAAGAGACCCAGTACTTC
CASSEPRGTGQETQYF
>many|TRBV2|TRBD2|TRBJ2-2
TGTGCCAGCAGACCACGACTAGCGGGAGCGGTGGGCACCGGGGAGCTGTTTTTT
CASRPRLAGAVGTGELFF
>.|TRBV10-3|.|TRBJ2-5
TGTGCCACGGGACCAGCGCAAGAGACCCAGTACTTC
CATGPAQETQYF
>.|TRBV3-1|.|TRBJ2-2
TGTGCCAGCAGGTTCAGGTACACCGGGGAGCTGTCTTTT
CASRFRYTGELSF
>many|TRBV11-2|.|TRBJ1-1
TGTGCCAGCAGCTATTTATCCCTCCAGGTGTCTCGAGCTGAAGCTTTCTTT
CASSYLSLQVSRAEAFF
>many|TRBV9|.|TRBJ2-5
TGTGCCAGCAGCGTAGCGGTCGGGGGCTTGGAGACCCAGTACTTC
CASSVAVGGLETQYF
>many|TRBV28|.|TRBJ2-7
TGTGCCAGCAGTTCGCAGGGGCCACCCTACGAGCAGTACTTC
CASSSQGPPYEQYF
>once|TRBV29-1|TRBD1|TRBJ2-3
TGCAGCGTTGGAGGGGGGACAGGGACATCAGATACGCAGTATTTT
CSVGGGTGTSDTQYF
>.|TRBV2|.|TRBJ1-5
TGTGCCAGCAGTGGGCCCGGGGGCAATCAGCCCCAGCATTTT
CASSGPGGNQPQHF
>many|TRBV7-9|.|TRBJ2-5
TGTGCCAGCAGCTTAGGTGAAGGGATGGAGGAGACCCAGTACTTC
CASSLGEGMEETQYF
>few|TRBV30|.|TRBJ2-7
TGTGCCTGGAGTGTACCCGGCTCCTACGAGCAGTACTTC
CAWSVPGSYEQYF
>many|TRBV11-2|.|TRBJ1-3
TGTGCCAGCAGCGGCGACGGCAGGGCTGGAAACACCATATATTTT
CASSGDGRAGNTIYF
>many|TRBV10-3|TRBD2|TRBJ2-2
TGTGCCATCAGAAGCGGGAGCACCGGGGAGCTGTTTTTT
CAIRSGSTGELFF
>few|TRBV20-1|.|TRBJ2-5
TGCAGTGCCAACAAGGGGATTCAAGAGACCCAGTACTTC
CSANKGIQETQYF
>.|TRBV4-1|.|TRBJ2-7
TGCGCCAGCAGCCCTACCCCGTGGGAGTCCTACGAGCAGTACTTC
CASSPTPWESYEQYF
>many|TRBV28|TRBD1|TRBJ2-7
TGTGCCAGCAGGGGGGACAGAACCTACGAGCAGTACTTC
CASRGDRTYEQYF
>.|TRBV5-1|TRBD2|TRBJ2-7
TGCGCCAGCAGCTTGACGCGAGGCGGGAGTTACGAGCAGTACTTC
CASSLTRGGSYEQYF